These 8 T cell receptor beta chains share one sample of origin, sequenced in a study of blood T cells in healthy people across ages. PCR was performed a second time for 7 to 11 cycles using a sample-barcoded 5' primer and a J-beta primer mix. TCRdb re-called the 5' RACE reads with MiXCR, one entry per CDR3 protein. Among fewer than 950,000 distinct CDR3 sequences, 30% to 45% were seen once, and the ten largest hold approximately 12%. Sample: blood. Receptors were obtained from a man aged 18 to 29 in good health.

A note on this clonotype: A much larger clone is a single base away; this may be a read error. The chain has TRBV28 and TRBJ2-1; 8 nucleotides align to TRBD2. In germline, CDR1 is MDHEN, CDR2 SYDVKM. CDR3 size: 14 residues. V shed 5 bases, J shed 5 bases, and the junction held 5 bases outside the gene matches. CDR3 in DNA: TGTGCCAGCAGTCAGGCGGGGGGACACAATGAGCAGTTCTTC. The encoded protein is CASSQAGGHNEQFF.

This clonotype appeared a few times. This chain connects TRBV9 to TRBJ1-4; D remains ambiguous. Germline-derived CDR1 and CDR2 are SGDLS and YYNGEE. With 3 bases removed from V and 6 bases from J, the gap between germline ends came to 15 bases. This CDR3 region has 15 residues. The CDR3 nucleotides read TGTGCCAGCAGCGGGGCGGTAGGGAGGTATGAAAAACTGTTTTTT. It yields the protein CASSGAVGRYEKLFF. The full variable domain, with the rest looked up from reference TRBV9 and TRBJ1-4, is DSGVTQTPKHLITATGQRVTLRCSPRSGDLSVYWYQQSLDQGLQFLIQYYNGEERAKGNILERFSAQQFPDLHSELNLSSLELGDSALYFCASSGAVGRYEKLFFGSGTQLSVL.

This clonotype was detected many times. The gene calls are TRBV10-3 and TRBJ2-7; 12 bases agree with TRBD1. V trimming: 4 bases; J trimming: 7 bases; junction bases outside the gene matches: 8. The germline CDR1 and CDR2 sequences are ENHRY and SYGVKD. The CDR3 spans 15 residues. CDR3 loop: CAISGRDRGPEEQYF. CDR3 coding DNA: TGTGCCATCAGTGGCCGGGACAGGGGGCCGGAAGAGCAGTACTTC.

The CDR3 is CSARSGSDATDTQYF. The CDR3 DNA is TGCAGTGCTAGAAGCGGTTCCGATGCCACAGATACGCAGTATTTT. The chain has TRBV20-1 and TRBJ2-3; tentative D call: TRBD2 (5 bases). Germline V lookup: CDR1 DFQATT, CDR2 SNEGSKA (reference sequence). V was cut by 2 bases and J by 2 bases, with 14 bases left in between. This CDR3 comprises 15 residues.

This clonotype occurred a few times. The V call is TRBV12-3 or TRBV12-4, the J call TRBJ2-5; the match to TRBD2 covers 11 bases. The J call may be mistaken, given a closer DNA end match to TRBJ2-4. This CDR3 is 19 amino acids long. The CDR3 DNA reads TGTGCCAGCAGTTTCGTAGCGGGGGGGCTTCGCGGGTCCAAAAACATTCAGTACTTC. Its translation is CASSFVAGGLRGSKNIQYF.

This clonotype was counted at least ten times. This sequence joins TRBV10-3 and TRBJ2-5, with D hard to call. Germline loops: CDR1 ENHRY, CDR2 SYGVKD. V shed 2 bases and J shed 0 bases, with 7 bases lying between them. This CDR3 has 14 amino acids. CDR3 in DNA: TGTGCCATCAGTGAGGCCCCATACCAAGAGACCCAGTACTTC. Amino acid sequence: CAISEAPYQETQYF.

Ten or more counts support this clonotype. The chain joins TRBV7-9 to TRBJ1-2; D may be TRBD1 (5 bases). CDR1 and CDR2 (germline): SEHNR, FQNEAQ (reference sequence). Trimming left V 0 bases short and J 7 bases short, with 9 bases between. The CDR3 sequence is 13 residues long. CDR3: CASSLAFDSGYTF. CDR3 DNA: TGTGCCAGCAGCTTAGCCTTCGACAGTGGCTACACCTTC.

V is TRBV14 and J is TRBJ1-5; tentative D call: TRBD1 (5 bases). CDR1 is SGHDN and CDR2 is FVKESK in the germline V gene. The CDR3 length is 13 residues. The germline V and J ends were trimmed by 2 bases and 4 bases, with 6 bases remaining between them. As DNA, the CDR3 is TGTGCCAGCAGCCAAAACAGGAATCAGCCCCAGCATTTT. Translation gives CASSQNRNQPQHF.